This T cell receptor beta chain was found in a study of tumor and adjacent non-tumor tissue in lung cancer. CDR1 is MNHEY, CDR2 SVGAGI, per germline. CDR3 size: 13 residues. The template was RNA from unsorted bulk tissue. Distant lung tissue was collected more than 3 cm away from the tumor edge. Of note for this clonotype: An end of the junction does not agree with germline; a read error may underlie this.

The library came from three nested PCR rounds adapted from ARM-PCR protocols. Via MiXCR, TCRdb re-called the multiplex PCR reads, giving one row per CDR3 protein. Counted here are more than 75,000 distinct CDR3 sequences, 80% occurring once; the ten biggest clones make up more than 30%. The origin of this receptor is a man between 60 and 75 years old with small cell lung cancer. This chain links TRBV6-5 with TRBJ2-1; 7 nucleotides line up with TRBD2. The sequencing input was distant non-tumor lung tissue. CDR3 in amino acids: CARSYGTTNEQFF. The CDR3 bases are TGTGCCAGGAGTTACGGGACTACCAATGAGCAGTTCTTC.